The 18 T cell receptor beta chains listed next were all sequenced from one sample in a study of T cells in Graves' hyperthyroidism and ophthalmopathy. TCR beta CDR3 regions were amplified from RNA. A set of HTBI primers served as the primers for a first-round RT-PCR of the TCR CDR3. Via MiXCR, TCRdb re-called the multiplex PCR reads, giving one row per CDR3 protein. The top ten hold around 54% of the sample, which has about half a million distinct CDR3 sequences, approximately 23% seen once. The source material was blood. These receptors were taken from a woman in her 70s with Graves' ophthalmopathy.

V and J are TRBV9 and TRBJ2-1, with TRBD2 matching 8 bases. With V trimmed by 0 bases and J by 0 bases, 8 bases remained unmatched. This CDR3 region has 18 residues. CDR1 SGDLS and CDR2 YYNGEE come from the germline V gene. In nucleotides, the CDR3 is TGTGCCAGCAGCGTAGAGCTAGCGGGTGGGAGCTCCTACAATGAGCAGTTCTTC. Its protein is CASSVELAGGSSYNEQFF.

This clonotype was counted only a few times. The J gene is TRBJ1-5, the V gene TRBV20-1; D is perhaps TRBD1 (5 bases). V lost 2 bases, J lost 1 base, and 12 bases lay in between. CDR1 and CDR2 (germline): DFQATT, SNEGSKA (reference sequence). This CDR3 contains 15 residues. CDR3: CSARRGESSNQPQHF. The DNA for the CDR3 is TGCAGTGCTAGAAGGGGCGAATCGAGCAATCAGCCCCAGCATTTT.

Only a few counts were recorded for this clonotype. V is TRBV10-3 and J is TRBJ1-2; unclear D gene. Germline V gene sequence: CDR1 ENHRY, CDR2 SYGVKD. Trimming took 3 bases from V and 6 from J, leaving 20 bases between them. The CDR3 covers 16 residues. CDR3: CAISDRRGKEEDGYTF. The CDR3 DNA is TGTGCCATCAGTGATCGGCGCGGGAAAGAAGAGGATGGCTACACCTTC.

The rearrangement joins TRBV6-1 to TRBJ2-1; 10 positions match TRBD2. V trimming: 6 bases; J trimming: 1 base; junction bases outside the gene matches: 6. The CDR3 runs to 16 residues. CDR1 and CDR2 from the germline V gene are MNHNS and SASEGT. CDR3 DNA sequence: TGTGCCAGCAGGTCCAGCGGGAGGGATTCCTACAATGAGCAGTTCTTC. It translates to CASRSSGRDSYNEQFF.

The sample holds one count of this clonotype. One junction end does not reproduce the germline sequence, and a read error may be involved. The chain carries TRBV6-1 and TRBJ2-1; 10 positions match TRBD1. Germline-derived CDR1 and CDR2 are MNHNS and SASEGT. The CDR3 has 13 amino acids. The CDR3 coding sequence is TGTGCCAGCAGGGGACAGGGGAGTAATGAGCAGTGCTTC. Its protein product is CASRGQGSNEQCF.

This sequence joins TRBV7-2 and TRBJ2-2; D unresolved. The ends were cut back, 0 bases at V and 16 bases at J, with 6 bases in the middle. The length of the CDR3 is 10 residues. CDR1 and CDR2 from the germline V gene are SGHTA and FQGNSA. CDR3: CASSLAPGFF. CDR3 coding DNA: TGTGCCAGCAGCTTAGCGCCTGGGTTTTTT.

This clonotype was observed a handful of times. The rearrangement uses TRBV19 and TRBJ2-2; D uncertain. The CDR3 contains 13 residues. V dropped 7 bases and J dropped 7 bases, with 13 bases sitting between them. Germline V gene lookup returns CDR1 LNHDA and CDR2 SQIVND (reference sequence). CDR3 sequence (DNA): TGTGCCAGTAAGCTACAACCGGACGGGGAGCTGTTTTTT. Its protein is CASKLQPDGELFF. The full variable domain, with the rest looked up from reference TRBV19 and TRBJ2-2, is DGGITQSPKYLFRKEGQNVTLSCEQNLNHDAMYWYRQDPGQGLRLIYYSQIVNDFQKGDIAEGYSVSREKKESFPLTVTSAQKNPTAFYLCASKLQPDGELFFGEGSRLTVL.

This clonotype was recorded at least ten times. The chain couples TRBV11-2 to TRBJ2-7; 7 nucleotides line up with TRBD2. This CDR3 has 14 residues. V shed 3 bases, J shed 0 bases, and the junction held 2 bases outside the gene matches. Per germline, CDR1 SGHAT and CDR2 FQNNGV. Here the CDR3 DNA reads TGTGCCAGCAGCTTCGGGAGGAACTCCTACGAGCAGTACTTC. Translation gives CASSFGRNSYEQYF.

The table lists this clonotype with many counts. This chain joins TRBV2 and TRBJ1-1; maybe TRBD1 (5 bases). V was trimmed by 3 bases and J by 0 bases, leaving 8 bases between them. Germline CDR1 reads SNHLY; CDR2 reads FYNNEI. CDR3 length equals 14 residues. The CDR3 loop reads CASSEGQLNTEAFF. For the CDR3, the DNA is TGTGCCAGCAGTGAGGGGCAGTTGAACACTGAAGCTTTCTTT.

CDR3 in DNA: TGCAGTGCTGGGGGATGGGGGAACACTGAAGCTTTCTTT. Amino acids: CSAGGWGNTEAFF. This chain uses TRBV20-1 with TRBJ1-1, with a possible D match to TRBD1 (5 bases). V lost 5 bases to trimming and J lost 1 base, with 11 bases between them. Looked up from germline, CDR1 is DFQATT and CDR2 is SNEGSKA (reference sequence). The CDR3 is 13 amino acids.

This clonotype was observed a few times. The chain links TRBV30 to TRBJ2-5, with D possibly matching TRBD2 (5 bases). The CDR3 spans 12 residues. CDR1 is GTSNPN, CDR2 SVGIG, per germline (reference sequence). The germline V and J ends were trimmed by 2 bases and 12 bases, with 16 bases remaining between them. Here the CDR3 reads CAWSRERRVKYF. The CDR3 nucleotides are TGTGCCTGGAGTAGGGAGAGGCGTGTCAAGTACTTC.

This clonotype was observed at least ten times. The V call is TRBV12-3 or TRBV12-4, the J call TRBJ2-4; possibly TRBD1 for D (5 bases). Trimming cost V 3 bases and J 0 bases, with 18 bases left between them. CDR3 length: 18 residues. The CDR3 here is CASSFDGGGASAKNIQYF. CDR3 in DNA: TGTGCCAGCAGTTTCGACGGCGGTGGGGCTTCAGCCAAAAACATTCAGTACTTC.

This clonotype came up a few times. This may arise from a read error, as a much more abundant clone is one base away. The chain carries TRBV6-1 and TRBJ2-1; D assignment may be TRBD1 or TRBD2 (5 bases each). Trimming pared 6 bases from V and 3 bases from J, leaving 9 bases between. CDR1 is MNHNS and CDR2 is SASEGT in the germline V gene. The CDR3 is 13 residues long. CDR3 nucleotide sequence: TGTGCCAGCAGGGGGGACGGCTACAATGAGCAGTTCTTC. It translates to CASRGDGYNEQFF.

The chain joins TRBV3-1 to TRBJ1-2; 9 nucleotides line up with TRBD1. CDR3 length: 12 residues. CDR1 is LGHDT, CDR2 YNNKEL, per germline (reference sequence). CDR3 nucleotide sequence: TGTGCTACAGGGGGACAGGGAGGCGGCTACACCTTC. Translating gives CATGGQGGGYTF.

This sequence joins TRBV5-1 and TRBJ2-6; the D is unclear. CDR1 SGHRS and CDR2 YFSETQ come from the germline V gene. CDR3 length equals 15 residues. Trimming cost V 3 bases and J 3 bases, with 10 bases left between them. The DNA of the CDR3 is TGCGCCAGCAGCTCGGTAGGGTTTGGGGCCAACGTCCTGACTTTC. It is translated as CASSSVGFGANVLTF.

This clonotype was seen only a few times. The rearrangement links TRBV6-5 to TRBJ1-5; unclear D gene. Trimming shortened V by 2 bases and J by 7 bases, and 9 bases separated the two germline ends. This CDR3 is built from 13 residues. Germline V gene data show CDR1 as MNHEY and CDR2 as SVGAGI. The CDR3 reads CASSYGVWQPQHF. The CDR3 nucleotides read TGTGCCAGCAGTTACGGGGTCTGGCAGCCCCAGCATTTT.

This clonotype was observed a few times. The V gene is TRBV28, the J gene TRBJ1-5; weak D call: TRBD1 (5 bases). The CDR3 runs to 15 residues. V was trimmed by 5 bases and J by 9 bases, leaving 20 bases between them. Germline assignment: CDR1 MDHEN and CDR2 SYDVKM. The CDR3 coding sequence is TGTGCCAGCAGTCACAGACCTATAACAGGTGCGCCCCAGCATTTT. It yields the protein CASSHRPITGAPQHF.

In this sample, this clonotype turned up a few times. The CDR3, as DNA: TGTGCCAGCAGCCCGGTGAACACCGGGGAGCTGTTTTTT. Its protein is CASSPVNTGELFF. The chain links TRBV7-9 to TRBJ2-2; no definite D call. This CDR3 contains 13 residues. CDR1 is SEHNR, CDR2 FQNEAQ, per germline (reference sequence). V lost 5 bases and J 1 base, leaving 5 bases between the germline ends.